The 25 T cell receptor beta chains below all came from one sample that was sequenced in a study of CD8 T cells in Susac syndrome. With random hexamers, 0.5 to 1 ug RNA was reverse transcribed. MiXCR, applied by TCRdb to the immunoSEQ multiplex PCR reads, yields one record per CDR3 protein. The data contain about 60,000 distinct CDR3 sequences, approximately 90% of them seen just once; the ten biggest clones take up 0.15% to 0.2%. The sequenced sample consisted of CD8+ T cells from PBMCs. The receptors were gathered from a human donor in good health.

This clonotype was seen just once. The chain links TRBV12-5 to TRBJ2-5; TRBD1 agrees at 11 bases. With V trimmed by 8 bases and J by 5 bases, 7 bases remained unmatched. The germline V gene encodes CDR1 LGHNT and CDR2 FRNRAP. This CDR3 contains 14 residues. The CDR3 DNA reads TGTGCTAGTATGGGGACAGGGGGAAGGGAGACCCAGTACTTC. This gives the protein CASMGTGGRETQYF.

The V gene is TRBV6-2 or TRBV6-3, the J gene TRBJ2-5; 7 nucleotides match TRBD2. Unmatched junction bases numbered 9, after V lost 6 bases and J lost 5 bases. Germline V gene sequence: CDR1 MNHEY, CDR2 SVGEGT. The CDR3 spans 14 residues. In nucleotides, the CDR3 is TGTGCCAGCAGCCCCGGGTCAGCGGGGGAGACCCAGTACTTC. Residues: CASSPGSAGETQYF.

The chain combines TRBV12-3 or TRBV12-4 with TRBJ1-4; D gene ambiguous. The CDR3 extends over 16 amino acids. Trimming pared 6 bases from V and 5 bases from J, leaving 19 bases between. The CDR3: CASSLTHVSRNEKLFF. The CDR3 coding sequence is TGTGCCAGCAGCCTCACTCACGTTTCGAGAAATGAAAAACTGTTTTTT.

The chain links TRBV23-1 to TRBJ2-7; D tentatively reads TRBD1 or TRBD2 (5 bases each). TRBV23-1 is an ORF; its function is uncertain. The CDR3 length is 13 residues. V was shortened by 4 bases and J by 3 bases, with 10 bases between the two germline ends. The CDR3 sequence is CASSRGTVYEQYF. CDR3 in DNA: TGCGCCAGCAGTCGAGGGACCGTCTACGAGCAGTACTTC.

V and J are TRBV11-2 and TRBJ2-7; D call uncertain. The CDR3 covers 13 residues. Germline lookup yields CDR1 SGHAT and CDR2 FQNNGV. Trimming left V 0 bases short and J 3 bases short, with 6 bases between. The CDR3 coding sequence is TGTGCCAGCAGCTTAGATCCCGGCTACGAGCAGTACTTC. As protein: CASSLDPGYEQYF.

V usage is TRBV12-3 or TRBV12-4 and J usage is TRBJ1-1; possible D gene TRBD1, 6 bases. The CDR3 has 13 amino acids. Trimming shortened V by 6 bases and J by 0 bases, and 8 bases separated the two germline ends. CDR3 residues: CASSTGMNTEAFF. The CDR3 coding sequence is TGTGCCAGCAGCACAGGGATGAACACTGAAGCTTTCTTT.

This clonotype was found a few times. This chain joins TRBV20-1 and TRBJ2-7; TRBD1 is a possible D gene (6 bases). Germline lookup yields CDR1 DFQATT and CDR2 SNEGSKA (reference sequence). CDR3 length: 12 residues. The V gene lost 6 bases and the J gene lost 3 bases, with 12 bases spanning the gap. The DNA of the CDR3 is TGCAGTGCGAGCGACAGGAACTACGAGCAGTACTTC. Translation: CSASDRNYEQYF.

The chain recombines TRBV6-1 with TRBJ1-2; D remains ambiguous. The ends were cut back, 7 bases at V and 5 bases at J, with 11 bases in the middle. Per the germline V gene, CDR1 is MNHNS and CDR2 is SASEGT. The CDR3 spans 12 residues. The CDR3 loop is CASTGSIYGYTF. CDR3 bases: TGTGCCAGCACAGGCAGTATTTATGGCTACACCTTC.

The V gene is TRBV9, the J gene TRBJ1-3; 8 nucleotides align to TRBD1. Losses at the gene ends were 3 bases for V and 0 bases for J; bases not matched to a gene: 14. This CDR3 has 19 residues. Germline V gene data show CDR1 as SGDLS and CDR2 as YYNGEE. The DNA for the CDR3 is TGTGCCAGCAGCGGGATTGCCCGGACAGGGATGGGCTCTGGAAACACCATATATTTT. As protein: CASSGIARTGMGSGNTIYF.

V is TRBV9 and J is TRBJ1-2; no firm D call. The CDR3 has 14 residues. Trimming shortened V by 2 bases and J by 4 bases, and 12 bases separated the two germline ends. Germline loops: CDR1 SGDLS, CDR2 YYNGEE. The CDR3 loop reads CASSVSGRSYGYTF. In DNA form, the CDR3 reads TGTGCCAGCAGCGTGTCTGGGCGTTCCTATGGCTACACCTTC.

The V gene is TRBV12-3 or TRBV12-4, the J gene TRBJ2-3, with D unresolved. Trimming removed 4 bases from V and 0 bases from J, with 23 bases in between. The CDR3 loop spans 19 amino acids. The CDR3 DNA is TGTGCCAGCAGTTCCCATTGGCCCCCGCCTCAGTATAGCACAGATACGCAGTATTTT. This translates into CASSSHWPPPQYSTDTQYF.

Only a few counts were recorded for this clonotype. This sequence joins TRBV20-1 and TRBJ1-5, with D possibly matching TRBD1 (6 bases). The CDR3 sequence is 15 residues long. Germline V gene data show CDR1 as DFQATT and CDR2 as SNEGSKA (reference sequence). V gave up 4 bases and J gave up 0 bases, with 13 bases separating them. CDR3 residues: CSAIPGQSSNQPQHF. In DNA form, the CDR3 reads TGCAGTGCTATCCCTGGACAGTCTAGCAATCAGCCCCAGCATTTT.

This clonotype appeared once. V is TRBV6-2 or TRBV6-3 and J is TRBJ2-5, with D perhaps TRBD1 (5 bases). Trimming removed 4 bases at V and 4 bases at J, with 10 bases between. Germline V gives CDR1 MNHEY, CDR2 SVGEGT. This CDR3 has 13 amino acids. CDR3 coding DNA: TGTGCCAGCAGTTCGACAGTCCCAGAGACCCAGTACTTC. Its protein is CASSSTVPETQYF.

The chain recombines TRBV25-1 with TRBJ2-2; TRBD2 aligns across 8 bases. J was trimmed by 4 bases and V by 5 bases; bases with no gene match: 12. CDR1 MGHDK and CDR2 SYGVNS come from the germline V gene. This CDR3 spans 17 amino acids. Written as DNA, the CDR3 is TGTGCCAGCAGTAAACTAGCGGACCTCCGAGGCACCGGGGAGCTGTTTTTT. Translated, it gives CASSKLADLRGTGELFF.

This clonotype was observed once. The rearrangement links TRBV12-3 or TRBV12-4 to TRBJ1-1; TRBD1 aligns across 7 bases. Unmatched junction bases numbered 8, after V lost 3 bases and J lost 4 bases. The CDR3 length is 15 residues. The CDR3 DNA is TGTGCCAGCAGTTTCACAGGGGCTTCAATCACTGAAGCTTTCTTT. Protein sequence: CASSFTGASITEAFF.

The chain has TRBV28 and TRBJ2-2, with D perhaps being TRBD1 or TRBD2 (6 bases each). The CDR3 has 19 residues. V was shortened by 1 base and J by 1 base, with 19 bases between the two germline ends. Germline CDR1 is MDHEN and CDR2 is SYDVKM. The CDR3 reads CASSLSRVRGLLNTGELFF. The CDR3 nucleotides read TGTGCCAGCAGTTTATCCAGAGTCAGGGGACTCTTGAACACCGGGGAGCTGTTTTTT.

This clonotype came up a few times. This chain joins TRBV6-1 and TRBJ1-5; no clear D gene. The germline CDR1 and CDR2 sequences are MNHNS and SASEGT. The CDR3 is 12 residues long. The V gene lost 8 bases and the J gene lost 6 bases, with 11 bases spanning the gap. The CDR3 protein is CASLSGLQPQHF. In nucleotides, the CDR3 is TGTGCCAGCCTGTCCGGGCTTCAGCCCCAGCATTTT.

The chain carries TRBV29-1 and TRBJ2-3; no clear D gene. CDR3 size: 16 residues. Germline V gives CDR1 SQVTM, CDR2 ANQGSEA. The V end lost 0 bases, the J end lost 7 bases, and 20 bases lay between the germline ends. The CDR3 DNA reads as TGCAGCGTTGAAGATCTCCCATCCTCCCCCACTAATACGCAGTATTTT. It yields the protein CSVEDLPSSPTNTQYF.

The J gene is TRBJ2-3, the V gene TRBV7-6; D call uncertain. This CDR3 has 15 residues. V lost 2 bases and J lost 0, with 9 bases in between. Germline CDR1 SGHVS, CDR2 FNYEAQ. DNA of the CDR3: TGTGCCAGCAGCTTAACAGTGGGGAGCACAGATACGCAGTATTTT. It encodes CASSLTVGSTDTQYF.

This chain joins TRBV4-1 and TRBJ2-3, with a weak D call TRBD2 (5 bases). The CDR3 covers 14 residues. The germline V and J ends were trimmed by 2 bases and 6 bases, with 12 bases remaining between them. Per the germline V gene, CDR1 is MGHRA and CDR2 is YSYEKL. The CDR3: CASSQRGGVDTQYF. The CDR3 region has the DNA TGCGCCAGCAGCCAACGGGGTGGGGTGGATACGCAGTATTTT.

The chain carries TRBV20-1 and TRBJ1-3, with 8 bases lining up with TRBD1. Germline CDR1 reads DFQATT; CDR2 reads SNEGSKA (reference sequence). The CDR3 loop spans 15 amino acids. With V trimmed by 1 base and J by 7 bases, 9 bases remained unmatched. CDR3 DNA sequence: TGCAGTGCTAGAGTGGAGGAGACAGGGGTTAACACCATATATTTT. Protein sequence: CSARVEETGVNTIYF.

This clonotype was seen once. The CDR3 protein is CASSMTGDTQYF. CDR3 DNA: TGTGCCAGCAGCATGACAGGGGATACGCAGTATTTT. The chain recombines TRBV7-9 with TRBJ2-3; 7 bases match TRBD1. After removal of 5 bases from V and 6 bases from J, the junction contained 2 bases not matched to a gene. Looked up from germline, CDR1 is SEHNR and CDR2 is FQNEAQ (reference sequence). This CDR3 contains 12 residues.

V usage is TRBV20-1 and J usage is TRBJ2-1; TRBD2 matches 10 bases. Germline V CDR1 and CDR2: DFQATT, SNEGSKA (reference sequence). With V trimmed by 6 bases and J by 2 bases, 7 bases remained unmatched. CDR3 size: 15 residues. The CDR3, as DNA: TGCAGTGCAGCAAGGACTAGCGGACCCTACAATGAGCAGTTCTTC. The encoded protein is CSAARTSGPYNEQFF.

V and J are TRBV6-5 and TRBJ2-4; 8 bases are shared with TRBD1. The ends lost 4 bases at V and 2 bases at J; junction bases unmatched: 10. The CDR3 runs to 17 residues. CDR1 MNHEY and CDR2 SVGAGI come from the germline V gene. The CDR3: CASSSSNQGASKNIQYF. CDR3 DNA sequence: TGTGCCAGCAGTTCCTCCAATCAGGGGGCGTCCAAAAACATTCAGTACTTC.

The genes are TRBV19 and TRBJ1-5; D gene uncertain. The germline V gene encodes CDR1 LNHDA and CDR2 SQIVND (reference sequence). The ends were cut back, 3 bases at V and 0 bases at J, with 9 bases in the middle. This CDR3 spans 15 amino acids. The CDR3: CASSMGVGSNQPQHF. CDR3 nucleotide sequence: TGTGCCAGTAGTATGGGAGTTGGTAGCAATCAGCCCCAGCATTTT.